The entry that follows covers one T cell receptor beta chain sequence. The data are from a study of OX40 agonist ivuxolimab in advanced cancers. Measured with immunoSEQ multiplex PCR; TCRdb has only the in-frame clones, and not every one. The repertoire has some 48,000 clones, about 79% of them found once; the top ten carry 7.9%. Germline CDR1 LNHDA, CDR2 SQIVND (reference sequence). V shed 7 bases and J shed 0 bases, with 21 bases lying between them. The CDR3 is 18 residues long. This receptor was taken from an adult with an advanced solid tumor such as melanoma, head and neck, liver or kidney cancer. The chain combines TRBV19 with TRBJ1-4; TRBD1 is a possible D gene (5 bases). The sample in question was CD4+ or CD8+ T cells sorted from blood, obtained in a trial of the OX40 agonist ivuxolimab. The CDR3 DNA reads TGTGCCAGTACCCCCTCGAGACAGCGAGTTGCAACTAATGAAAAACTGTTTTTT. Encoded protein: CASTPSRQRVATNEKLFF. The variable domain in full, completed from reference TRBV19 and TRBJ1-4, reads DGGITQSPKYLFRKEGQNVTLSCEQNLNHDAMYWYRQDPGQGLRLIYYSQIVNDFQKGDIAEGYSVSREKKESFPLTVTSAQKNPTAFYLCASTPSRQRVATNEKLFFGSGTQLSVL.